A selection of T cell receptor beta chains follows, all from one sample in a study of shared clonotypes between healthy human individuals. This table comes from immunoSEQ multiplex PCR, and its TCRdb copy is limited to in-frame clones, with some not included. Of 2 million to 2.5 million clones in the sample, approximately 95% were seen once. Material for sequencing was naive CD4+ T cells sorted from blood. The receptor set was obtained from a man aged 18 to 29 in good health. Each CDR3 is given with its conserved first and last residue.

>TRBV28|TRBJ2-1
CASSLRDEQFF
>TRBV6-6|TRBJ1-2
CASRSQGVQNYGYTF
>TRBV5-1|TRBJ1-4
CASSLDGGDEKLFF
>TRBV10-3|TRBJ1-1
CAISGENTEAFF
>TRBV28|TRBJ2-2
CASSLGTGELFF
>TRBV5-6|TRBJ2-3
CASSHGTGATDTQYF
>TRBV7-2|TRBJ2-1
CASSRQSFDPFF
>TRBV11-2|TRBJ2-7
CASSLVERTERVF
>TRBV6-5|TRBJ1-3
CASSSYDRVLGNTIYF
>TRBV29-1|TRBJ1-2
CSPEPTGDRDGYTF
>TRBV28|TRBJ1-1
CASHPDRLNTEAFF
>TRBV29-1|TRBJ1-2
CSVEGVPYGYTF
>TRBV6-5|TRBJ2-7
CASSYRASGIPFEQYF
>TRBV6-6|TRBJ2-1
CASGGDEQFF
>TRBV7-2|TRBJ2-2
CASRLRREFTGELFF
>TRBV6-1|TRBJ1-2
CASSVQGQGFYGYTF
>TRBV5-1|TRBJ2-5
CASSHEAAGGRETQYF
>TRBV27|TRBJ2-1
CASSKRDGPSGSYNEQFF
>TRBV30|TRBJ2-2
CAWSVGPRGELFF
>TRBV28|TRBJ2-6
CASKGPGFGANVLTF
>TRBV10-3|TRBJ2-7
CATGDGYEQYF
>TRBV7-2|TRBJ2-1
CASSAQQTYNEQFF
>TRBV27|TRBJ2-7
CASSLMGLPSFLQYF
>TRBV6-6|TRBJ1-1
CAILHEASTEAFF
>TRBV27|TRBJ2-6
CASSPFSGTGAGANVLTF
>TRBV5-4|TRBJ2-5
CASSLEQGGTQYF
>TRBV7-8|TRBJ2-7
CASSSDRLSYEQYF
>TRBV5-1|TRBJ2-1
CASSLSPGDGNEQFF
>TRBV9|TRBJ1-3
CASSGTGGGGNTIYF
>TRBV30|TRBJ1-4
CAWSGGQTNEKLFF
>TRBV5-1|TRBJ2-5
CASSLPGLQETQYF
>TRBV6-1|TRBJ1-5
CASSDRGGPQHF
>TRBV5-1|TRBJ1-4
CASSLDRGSGATNEKLFF
>TRBV7-9|TRBJ2-5
CASGRGQGGETQYF
>TRBV6-5|TRBJ2-1
CASSVNNEQFF
>TRBV7-9|TRBJ1-4
CASSLGGGVREKLFF
>TRBV30|TRBJ1-3
CAWREGSGNTIYF
>TRBV28|TRBJ1-4
CASRGGKNEKLFF
>TRBV19|TRBJ2-1
CASSIVGENEQFF
>TRBV11-2|TRBJ2-1
CASSSYILLGDNSYNEQFF
>TRBV19|TRBJ2-5
CASSYRGLQETQYF
>TRBV5-5|TRBJ2-1
CASRLSIYNEQFF
>TRBV28|TRBJ1-5
CASSPPQAQWPQHF
>TRBV30|TRBJ1-1
CAWSREGLEAFF
>TRBV4-3|TRBJ1-3
CASSQTITGVGNTIYF
>TRBV5-1|TRBJ1-1
CASSLVSLAMSTEAFF
>TRBV9|TRBJ2-1
CASSVGLAGPPYNEQFF
>TRBV2|TRBJ2-5
CASRRYGPETQYF
>TRBV7-9|TRBJ2-2
CASSLRTANTGELFF
>TRBV5-1|TRBJ1-3
CASSPGTGRARGSGNTIYF
>TRBV4-1|TRBJ2-7
CASSQEGIGRRTAYEQYF
>TRBV29-1|TRBJ2-7
CSVAGSYEQYF
>TRBV7-8|TRBJ1-1
CASSPPGRGRIRDAEAFF